The clone carrying this T cell receptor beta chain appeared a few times. The method was immunoSEQ multiplex PCR; TCRdb's version includes in-frame clones alone and lacks a portion of them. The sample yields over 75,000 clones, 89% seen once. The sample's time point: pretreatment peripheral blood. This sample was taken from a study of PD-L1 blockade in urothelial cancer. Study-level information: Patients initiated atezolizumab in about 2014 at 1,200 mg intravenously every 3 weeks. Per blood sample, T cells had a median of roughly 150,000.

CDR1 is MDHEN and CDR2 is SYDVKM in the germline V gene. Between the trimmed V and J ends, which lost 4 bases and 5 bases, there was a span of 8 bases. The CDR3 is 12 residues long. The sequences come from PBMCs, collected around atezolizumab (anti-PD-L1) treatment. The chain carries TRBV28 and TRBJ1-2; no firm D call. The source is an elderly woman with urothelial cancer. The CDR3: CASSSGVYGYTF. For the CDR3, the DNA is TGTGCCAGCAGTTCGGGAGTATATGGCTACACCTTC.